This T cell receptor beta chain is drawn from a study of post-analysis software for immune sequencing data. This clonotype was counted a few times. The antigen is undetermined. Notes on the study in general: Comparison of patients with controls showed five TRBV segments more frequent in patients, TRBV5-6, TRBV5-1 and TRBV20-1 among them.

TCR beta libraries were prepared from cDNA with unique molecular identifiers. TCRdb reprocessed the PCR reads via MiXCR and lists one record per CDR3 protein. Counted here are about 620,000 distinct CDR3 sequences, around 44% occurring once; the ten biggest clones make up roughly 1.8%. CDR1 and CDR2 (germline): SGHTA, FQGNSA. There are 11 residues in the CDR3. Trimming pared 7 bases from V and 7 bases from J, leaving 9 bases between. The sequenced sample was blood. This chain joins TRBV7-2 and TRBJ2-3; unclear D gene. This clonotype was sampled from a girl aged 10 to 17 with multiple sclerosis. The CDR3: CASTRYHTQYF. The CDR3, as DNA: TGTGCCAGCACCCGATATCATACGCAGTATTTT.